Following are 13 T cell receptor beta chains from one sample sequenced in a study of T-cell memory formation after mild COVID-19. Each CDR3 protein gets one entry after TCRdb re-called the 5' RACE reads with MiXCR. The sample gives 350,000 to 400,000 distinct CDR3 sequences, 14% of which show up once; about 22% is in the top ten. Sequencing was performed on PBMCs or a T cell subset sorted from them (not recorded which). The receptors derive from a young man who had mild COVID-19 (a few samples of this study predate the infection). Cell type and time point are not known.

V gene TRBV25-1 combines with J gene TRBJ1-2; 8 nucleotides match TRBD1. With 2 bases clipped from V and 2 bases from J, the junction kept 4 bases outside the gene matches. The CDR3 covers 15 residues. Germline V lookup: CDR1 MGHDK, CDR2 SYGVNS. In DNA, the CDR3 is TGTGCCAGCAGTGAAGGGGGACAGGTGAACTATGGCTACACCTTC. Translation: CASSEGGQVNYGYTF.

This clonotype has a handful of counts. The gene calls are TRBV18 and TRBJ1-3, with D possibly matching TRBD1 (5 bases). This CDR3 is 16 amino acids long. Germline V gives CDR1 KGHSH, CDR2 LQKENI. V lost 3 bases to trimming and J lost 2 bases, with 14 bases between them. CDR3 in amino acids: CASSPYPGRTGNTIYF. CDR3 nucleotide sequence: TGTGCCAGCTCACCTTACCCGGGACGGACTGGAAACACCATATATTTT. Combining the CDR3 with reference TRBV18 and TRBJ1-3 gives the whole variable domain NAGVMQNPRHLVRRRGQEARLRCSPMKGHSHVYWYRQLPEEGLKFMVYLQKENIIDESGMPKERFSAEFPKEGPSILRIQQVVRGDSAAYFCASSPYPGRTGNTIYFGEGSWLTVV.

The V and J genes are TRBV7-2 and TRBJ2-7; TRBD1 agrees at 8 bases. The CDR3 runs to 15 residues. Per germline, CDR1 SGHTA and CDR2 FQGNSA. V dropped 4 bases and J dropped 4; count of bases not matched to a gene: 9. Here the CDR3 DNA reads TGTGCCAGCAGCTCGCAGGGGACAGGACTTTACGAGCAGTACGTC. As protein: CASSSQGTGLYEQYV.

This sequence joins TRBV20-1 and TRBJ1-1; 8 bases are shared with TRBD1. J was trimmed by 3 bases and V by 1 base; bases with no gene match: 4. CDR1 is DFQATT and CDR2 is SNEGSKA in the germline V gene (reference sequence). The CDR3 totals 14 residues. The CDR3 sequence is CSARATGGYTEAFF. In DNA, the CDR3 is TGCAGTGCTAGAGCCACAGGGGGTTACACTGAAGCTTTCTTT.

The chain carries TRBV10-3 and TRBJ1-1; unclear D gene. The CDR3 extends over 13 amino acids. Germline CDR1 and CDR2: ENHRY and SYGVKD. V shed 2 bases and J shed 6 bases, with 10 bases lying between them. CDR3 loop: CAISEGPLPEAFF. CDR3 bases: TGTGCCATCAGTGAGGGCCCGCTTCCTGAAGCTTTCTTT.

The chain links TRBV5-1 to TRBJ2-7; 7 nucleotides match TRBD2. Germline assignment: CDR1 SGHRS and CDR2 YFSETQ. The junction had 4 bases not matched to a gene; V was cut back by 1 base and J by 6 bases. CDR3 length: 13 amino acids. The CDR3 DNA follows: TGCGCCAGCAGCTTGTGGGAGGGCCCCGAGCAGTACTTC. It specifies CASSLWEGPEQYF.

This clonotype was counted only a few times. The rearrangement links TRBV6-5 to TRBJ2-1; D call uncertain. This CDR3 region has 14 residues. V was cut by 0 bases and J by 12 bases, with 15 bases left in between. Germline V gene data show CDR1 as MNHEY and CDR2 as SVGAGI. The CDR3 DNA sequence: TGTGCCAGCAGTTACTCGATGCAGTACGAAGGGCAGTTCTTC. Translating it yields CASSYSMQYEGQFF.

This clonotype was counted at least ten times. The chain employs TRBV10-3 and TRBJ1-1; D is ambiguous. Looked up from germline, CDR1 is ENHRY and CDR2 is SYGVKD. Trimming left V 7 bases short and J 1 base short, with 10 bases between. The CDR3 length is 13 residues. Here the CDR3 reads CAIKVAGNTEAFF. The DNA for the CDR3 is TGTGCCATCAAAGTGGCGGGGAACACTGAAGCTTTCTTT.

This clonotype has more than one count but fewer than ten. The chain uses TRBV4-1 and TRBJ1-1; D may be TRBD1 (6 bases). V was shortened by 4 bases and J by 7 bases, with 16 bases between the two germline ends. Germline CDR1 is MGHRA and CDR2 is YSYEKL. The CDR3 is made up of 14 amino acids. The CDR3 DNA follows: TGCGCCAGCAGCCGGTACAGGGAACCTCTTGAAGCTTTCTTT. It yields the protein CASSRYREPLEAFF.

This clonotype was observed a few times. CDR3 nucleotide sequence: TGTGCCAGCAGCCGTAGCGGGGGGGCGATTGAGACCCAGTACTTC. Amino acid sequence: CASSRSGGAIETQYF. This sequence joins TRBV7-3 and TRBJ2-5; 11 bases agree with TRBD2. V lost 5 bases to trimming and J lost 5 bases; unmatched junction nucleotides: 7. The CDR3 has 15 residues. Germline V gene sequence: CDR1 SGHTA, CDR2 FQGTGA.

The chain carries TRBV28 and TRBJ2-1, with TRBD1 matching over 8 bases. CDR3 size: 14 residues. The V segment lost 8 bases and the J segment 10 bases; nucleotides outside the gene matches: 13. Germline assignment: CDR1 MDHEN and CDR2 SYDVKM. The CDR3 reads CASLPGQVSGEQFF. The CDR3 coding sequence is TGTGCCAGCCTACCGGGACAGGTCAGCGGAGAGCAGTTCTTC.

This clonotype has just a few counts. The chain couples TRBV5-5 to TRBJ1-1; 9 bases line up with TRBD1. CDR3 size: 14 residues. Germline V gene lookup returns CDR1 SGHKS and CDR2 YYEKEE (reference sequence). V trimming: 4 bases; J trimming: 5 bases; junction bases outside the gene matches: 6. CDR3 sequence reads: CASSAQGAWTEAFF. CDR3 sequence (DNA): TGTGCCAGCAGCGCACAGGGGGCTTGGACTGAAGCTTTCTTT. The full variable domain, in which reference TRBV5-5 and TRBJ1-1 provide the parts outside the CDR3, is DAGVTQSPTHLIKTRGQQVTLRCSPISGHKSVSWYQQVLGQGPQFIFQYYEKEERGRGNFPDRFSARQFPNYSSELNVNALLLGDSALYLCASSAQGAWTEAFFGQGTRLTVV.

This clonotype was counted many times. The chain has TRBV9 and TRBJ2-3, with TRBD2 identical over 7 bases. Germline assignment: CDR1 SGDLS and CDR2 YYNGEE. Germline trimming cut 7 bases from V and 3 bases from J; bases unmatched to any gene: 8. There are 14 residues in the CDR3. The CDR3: CASSEGGGTDTQYF. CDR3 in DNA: TGTGCCAGCTCCGAGGGCGGGGGTACAGATACGCAGTATTTT.